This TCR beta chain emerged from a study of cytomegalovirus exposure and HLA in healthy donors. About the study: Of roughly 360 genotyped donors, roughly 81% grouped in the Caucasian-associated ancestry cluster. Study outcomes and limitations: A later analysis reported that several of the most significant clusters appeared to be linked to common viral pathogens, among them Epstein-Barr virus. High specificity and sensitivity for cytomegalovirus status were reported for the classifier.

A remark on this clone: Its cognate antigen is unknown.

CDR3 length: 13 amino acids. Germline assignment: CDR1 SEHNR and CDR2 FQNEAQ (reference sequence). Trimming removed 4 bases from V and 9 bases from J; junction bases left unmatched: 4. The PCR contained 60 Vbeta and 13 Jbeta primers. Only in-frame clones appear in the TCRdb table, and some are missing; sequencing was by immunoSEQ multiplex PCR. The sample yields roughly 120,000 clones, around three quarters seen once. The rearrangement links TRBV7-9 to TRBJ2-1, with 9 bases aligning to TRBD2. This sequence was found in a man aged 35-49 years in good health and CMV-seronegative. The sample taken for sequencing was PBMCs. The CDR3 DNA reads TGTGCCAGCAGCTCTAGCGGGGTGGGTGAGCAGTTCTTC. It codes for CASSSSGVGEQFF.